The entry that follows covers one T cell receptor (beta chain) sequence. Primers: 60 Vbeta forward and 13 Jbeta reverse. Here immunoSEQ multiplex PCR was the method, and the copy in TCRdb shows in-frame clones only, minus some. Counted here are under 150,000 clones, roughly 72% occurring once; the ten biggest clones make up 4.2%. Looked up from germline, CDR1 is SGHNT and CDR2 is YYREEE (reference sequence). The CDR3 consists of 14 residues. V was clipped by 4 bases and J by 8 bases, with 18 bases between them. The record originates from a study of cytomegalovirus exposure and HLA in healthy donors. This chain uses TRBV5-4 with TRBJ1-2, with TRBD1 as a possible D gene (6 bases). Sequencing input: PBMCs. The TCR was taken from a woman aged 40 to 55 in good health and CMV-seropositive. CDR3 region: CASSNQTGSRGYTF. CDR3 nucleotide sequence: TGTGCCAGCAGCAACCAGACAGGTTCGAGAGGCTACACCTTC.